The clone carrying this TCR beta chain was recorded many times. Its antigen is as yet unknown. This specimen belongs to a study of T-cell reconstitution after alpha-beta-depleted transplantation in children. Germline assignment: CDR1 MGHRA and CDR2 YSYEKL. Between the trimmed V and J ends, which lost 2 bases and 10 bases, there was a span of 9 bases. CDR3 size: 12 residues. A TCRbeta library incorporating unique molecular identifiers was prepared. A single record per CDR3 protein comes from TCRdb applying MiXCR to the PCR reads. In the table there are 250,000 to 300,000 distinct CDR3 sequences, over 7% of which are singletons. Points from the study as a whole: One year after transplant, T-cell counts and diversity came mostly from newly produced T cells.

The chain recombines TRBV4-1 with TRBJ2-4, with D tentatively TRBD1 (5 bases). The sample in question was peripheral blood, obtained 360 days after TCRalphabeta/CD19-depleted stem cell transplant. The origin of this receptor is a female patient aged 2-9 years who had a stem cell transplant for Fanconi anemia, so the T cells may come from the graft donor. CDR3 bases: TGCGCCAGCAGCCAAACAGGCGGTATTCAGTACTTC. Its translation: CASSQTGGIQYF.